A selection of T cell receptor beta chains follows, all from one sample in a study of cytomegalovirus exposure and HLA in healthy donors. Profiled with immunoSEQ multiplex PCR; TCRdb holds only in-frame clones, not every one. The sample shows 150,000 to 200,000 clones, approximately 80% of them seen only once. Sequencing was done on a sample of PBMCs. The receptors originated from a male donor in good health and CMV-seronegative. Each CDR3 is given with its conserved first and last residue. A D gene is named only where the DNA matches it firmly. Clone size is given for some rows only: seen once, a few or many times, or a class if the clone is expanded.

. | TRBJ2-1 | TRBV27 | TRBD2 | CASSPTSVSPRSSYNEQFF | TGTGCCAGCAGTCCAACTAGCGTCTCCCCCAGAAGCTCCTACAATGAGCAGTTCTTC
. | TRBJ1-2 | TRBV11-3 | . | CASSLGHRVRWYGYTF | TGTGCCAGCAGCTTAGGGCACAGGGTTAGGTGGTATGGCTACACCTTC
. | TRBJ1-1 | TRBV28 | . | CASSFLTEAFF | TGTGCCAGCAGTTTTCTTACTGAAGCTTTCTTT
once | TRBJ2-7 | TRBV10-3 | TRBD2 | CAISPALGGGENEQYF | TGTGCCATCAGTCCCGCCTTGGGGGGGGGTGAAAACGAGCAGTACTTC
few | TRBJ1-3 | TRBV30 | . | CAWSVHTGLNSGNTIYF | TGTGCCTGGAGTGTACACACAGGGCTGAATTCTGGAAACACCATATATTTT
. | TRBJ2-2 | TRBV7-9 | TRBD2 | CASSLRLAGVSGELFF | TGTGCCAGCAGCTTGCGGCTAGCGGGAGTTAGCGGGGAGCTGTTTTTT
few | TRBJ2-7 | TRBV7-2 | TRBD2 | CASSSSWGGNYEQYF | TGTGCCAGCAGCTCCTCTTGGGGAGGGAACTACGAGCAGTACTTC
. | TRBJ2-1 | TRBV2 | . | CATTSGLDNEQFF | TGTGCCACCACCTCGGGACTTGACAATGAGCAGTTCTTC
. | TRBJ2-1 | TRBV2 | TRBD1 | CASSRQGSEQFF | TGTGCCAGCAGTCGACAGGGGTCCGAGCAGTTCTTC
few | TRBJ2-7 | TRBV15 | TRBD2 | CATSRDRLAGISSSYEQYF | TGTGCCACCAGCAGAGATCGGCTAGCGGGAATTTCCAGCTCCTACGAGCAGTACTTC
. | TRBJ2-4 | TRBV7-6 | . | CASSLGGGTAKNIQYF | TGTGCCAGCAGCTTGGGAGGGGGAACAGCCAAAAACATTCAGTACTTC
once | TRBJ2-7 | TRBV7-8 | . | CASSPRGAGEQYF | TGTGCCAGCAGCCCGAGGGGAGCGGGTGAGCAGTACTTC
. | TRBJ2-3 | TRBV4-2 | . | CASSQGRGRRSTDTQYF | TGTGCCAGCAGCCAAGGTAGGGGCCGGAGAAGCACAGATACGCAGTATTTT
. | TRBJ1-4 | TRBV7-2 | TRBD1 | CASSFDRGNEKLFF | TGTGCCAGCAGCTTTGACAGGGGCAATGAAAAACTGTTTTTT
. | TRBJ2-1 | TRBV18 | . | CASSPRTQSSYNEQFF | TGTGCCAGCTCACCTAGGACTCAAAGCTCCTACAATGAGCAGTTCTTC
. | TRBJ1-2 | TRBV19 | . | CASSPNYGYTF | TGTGCCAGTAGTCCGAACTATGGCTACACCTTC
few | TRBJ2-3 | TRBV27 | TRBD2 | CASSLWRLAGVPDTQYF | TGTGCCAGCAGTTTATGGCGACTAGCGGGAGTTCCAGATACGCAGTATTTT
. | TRBJ1-2 | TRBV7-2 | . | CASSLDIGVGGYAF | TGTGCCAGCAGCTTAGACATCGGGGTGGGTGGCTACGCCTTC
. | TRBJ2-7 | TRBV28 | . | CASSFPGRGTYEQYF | TGTGCCAGCAGTTTCCCCGGCCGCGGAACCTACGAGCAGTACTTC
. | TRBJ1-2 | TRBV28 | . | CASSFVRVGGYTF | TGTGCCAGCAGTTTCGTCAGGGTAGGGGGCTACACCTTC
. | TRBJ1-2 | TRBV5-8 | TRBD1 | CASSSGQGFYHYGYTF | TGTGCCAGCAGCTCGGGACAGGGGTTCTACCACTATGGCTACACCTTC
few | TRBJ1-2 | TRBV10-3 | TRBD1 | CAIRPGQYYGYTF | TGTGCCATCAGGCCGGGACAGTACTATGGCTACACCTTC
. | TRBJ2-2 | TRBV10-3 | TRBD2 | CAISEGTSGWAGELFF | TGTGCCATCAGTGAAGGGACTAGCGGTTGGGCGGGGGAGCTGTTTTTT
. | TRBJ2-1 | TRBV4-1 | . | CASSQEWAGANEQFF | TGCGCCAGCAGCCAAGAGTGGGCAGGGGCCAATGAGCAGTTCTTC
few | TRBJ2-7 | TRBV29-1 | . | CSVDGTLNEQYF | TGCAGCGTGGACGGGACTTTGAACGAGCAGTACTTC
. | TRBJ2-2 | TRBV5-1 | TRBD2 | CASSLYPAGSNTGELFF | TGCGCCAGCAGCCTTTATCCAGCGGGGTCGAACACCGGGGAGCTGTTTTTT
few | TRBJ2-1 | TRBV4-2 | TRBD2 | CASSQVVAGLSYNEQFF | TGTGCCAGCAGCCAAGTTGTAGCGGGGCTTTCCTACAATGAGCAGTTCTTC
once | TRBJ2-1 | TRBV30 | . | CAWSVNHYNEQLF | TGTGCCTGGAGTGTAAACCACTACAATGAGCAGCTCTTC
. | TRBJ2-5 | TRBV9 | . | CASSAQGTRGETQYF | TGTGCCAGCAGCGCACAGGGGACTAGGGGGGAGACCCAGTACTTC
. | TRBJ2-2 | TRBV27 | TRBD2 | CASSLFGLADTGELFF | TGTGCCAGCAGTTTGTTTGGGCTAGCGGACACCGGGGAGCTGTTTTTT
. | TRBJ2-1 | TRBV4-3 | TRBD2 | CASSQLPGLGGSRSYNEQFF | TGCGCCAGCAGCCAGCTTCCGGGACTAGGTGGTAGTCGCTCCTACAATGAGCAGTTCTTC
. | TRBJ2-5 | TRBV4-1 | . | CASSQGEVSETQYF | TGCGCCAGCAGCCAAGGAGAGGTTTCAGAGACCCAGTACTTC
. | TRBJ1-1 | TRBV12-5 | TRBD1 | CASGLVLARTGVTEAFF | TGTGCTAGTGGTTTGGTACTCGCGCGGACAGGGGTTACTGAAGCTTTCTTT
. | TRBJ2-7 | TRBV7-9 | TRBD1 | CASSSNRDRVYYEQYF | TGTGCCAGCAGCTCCAACCGGGACAGGGTGTACTACGAGCAGTACTTC
. | TRBJ1-3 | TRBV28 | . | CASSVLGNTIYF | TGTGCCAGCAGTGTTTTAGGAAACACCATATATTTT
few | TRBJ2-7 | TRBV2 | . | CASSGGPKAEQYF | TGTGCCAGCAGTGGGGGGCCGAAGGCCGAGCAGTACTTC
. | TRBJ2-4 | TRBV28 | . | CASSFEEGRVGNIQYF | TGTGCCAGCAGTTTTGAGGAAGGCAGGGTGGGAAACATTCAGTACTTC
. | TRBJ2-3 | TRBV28 | TRBD1 | CASSLRMGPTRQGLEDTQYF | TGTGCCAGCAGTTTGAGGATGGGGCCCACAAGACAGGGTTTAGAAGATACGCAGTATTTT
. | TRBJ2-7 | TRBV5-6 | . | CASSFFRDNSYEQYF | TGTGCCAGCAGTTTTTTCCGGGACAACTCCTACGAGCAGTACTTC
. | TRBJ2-1 | TRBV5-3 | TRBD2 | CARSSGPSGGPYNEQFF | TGTGCCAGAAGCTCGGGACCTAGCGGGGGCCCTTACAATGAGCAGTTCTTC
once | TRBJ2-5 | TRBV5-4 | TRBD2 | CASSQTSVEETQYF | TGTGCCAGCAGCCAGACTAGCGTGGAGGAGACCCAGTACTTC
. | TRBJ2-2 | TRBV29-1 | . | CSVESRQTTNTGELFF | TGCAGCGTTGAATCCCGACAGACAACGAACACCGGGGAGCTGTTTTTT
. | TRBJ2-4 | TRBV5-4 | . | CASSPPGSKNIQYF | TGTGCCAGCAGCCCCCCGGGTTCCAAAAACATTCAGTACTTC
. | TRBJ2-7 | TRBV11-1 | . | CASSLGRGYEQYF | TGTGCCAGCAGCTTGGGTAGGGGCTACGAGCAGTACTTC
medium-sized | TRBJ2-7 | TRBV6-1 | . | CASSEGAENEQYF | TGTGCCAGCAGTGAAGGGGCAGAAAACGAGCAGTACTTC
. | TRBJ2-7 | TRBV19 | . | CASSITPQGGYEQYF | TGTGCCAGTAGTATAACCCCACAGGGTGGGTACGAGCAGTACTTC
. | TRBJ2-7 | TRBV28 | . | CASSPSSSYEQYF | TGTGCCAGCTCGCCATCGAGCTCCTACGAGCAGTACTTC
. | TRBJ2-3 | TRBV7-2 | TRBD2 | CASSLNLGLVTDTQYF | TGTGCCAGCAGCTTAAACCTGGGACTAGTCACAGATACGCAGTATTTT
. | TRBJ2-1 | TRBV7-9 | . | CASRRGLEQFF | TGTGCCAGCAGAAGGGGATTGGAGCAGTTCTTC
. | TRBJ2-1 | TRBV4-2 | TRBD2 | CASSQEWAGLAGSRASNEQFF | TGTGCCAGCAGCCAAGAATGGGCTGGACTAGCGGGCTCCCGGGCCTCCAATGAGCAGTTCTTC
. | TRBJ2-7 | TRBV27 | TRBD2 | CASSLAGAAYEQYF | TGTGCCAGCAGTTTAGCGGGAGCCGCCTACGAGCAGTACTTC
once | TRBJ1-2 | TRBV18 | . | CASSPSGQARDNYGYTF | TGTGCCAGCTCACCGAGTGGGCAGGCGAGAGATAACTATGGCTACACCTTC